This T cell receptor (beta chain) was documented in a study of shared clonotypes between healthy human individuals. Notes on the study in general: Unshared clonotypes carried lower generation probabilities than those common to all four donors. It was observed that roughly 5.5% of naive CD4 clonotypes were shared across a few donors.

CDR3 length equals 16 residues. The V gene's germline CDR1 is SEHNR and CDR2 FQNEAQ (reference sequence). The V end lost 5 bases, the J end lost 2 bases, and 18 bases lay between the germline ends. Produced via immunoSEQ multiplex PCR; TCRdb's table is partial and in-frame only. The sample contains about 1.4 million clones, more than 95% of which appear only once. A note on this clone: No antigen is known for it.

The source is a man aged 25 to 40 in good health. The chain couples TRBV7-9 to TRBJ1-1; no firm D call. Material for sequencing was naive CD4+ T cells sorted from blood. Subset indicated: CD45RA+ positively selected. This CDR3 reads CASSLHLTRTNTEAFF. The CDR3 DNA reads TGTGCCAGCAGCCTTCACCTGACAAGAACAAACACTGAAGCTTTCTTT.